This T cell receptor (beta chain) was documented in a study of cytotoxic CD8 clonotypes in ibrutinib-treated CLL. Study background: Response specimens were obtained following a median treatment duration of approximately 12 months, with a range of 6 to 36. Regarding the study as a whole: Clonality went up at the time of ibrutinib response, stayed stable in sustained remission, and later dropped back toward its baseline level at progression. Patients with sustained remission and those progressing were sampled at differing times.

Concerning this clone itself: Its antigen is currently unknown.

Profiled with immunoSEQ multiplex PCR; TCRdb holds only in-frame clones, not every one. The sample contains tens of thousands of clones, 57% of which appear only once. Deletions cut 2 bases from V and 3 bases from J, with 11 bases between. CDR3 length: 15 amino acids. The germline CDR1 and CDR2 sequences are MNHNS and SASEGT. This chain links TRBV6-1 with TRBJ1-5, with a weak D call TRBD1 (5 bases). The specimen was PBMCs, collected after 12 months of ibrutinib treatment. The sequence was obtained from a human donor with chronic lymphocytic leukemia. CDR3 sequence (DNA): TGTGCCAGCAGTGAATCGGGACTGATCAATCAGCCCCAGCATTTT. Encoded protein: CASSESGLINQPQHF.